The subject of this entry is one TCR beta chain. As yet, its antigen is unknown. Other DNA sequences from this sample encode an identical CDR3 as well. TCRdb keeps only in-frame clones here, not all; method: immunoSEQ multiplex PCR. The table records about 2.3 million clones, about nine tenths of them present only once. This CDR3 comprises 14 residues. The V gene's germline CDR1 is MNHEY and CDR2 SVGAGI. The V gene lost 2 bases and the J gene lost 2 bases, with 8 bases spanning the gap. The source of the sample is a study of shared clonotypes between healthy human individuals. Study-level information: Ranging from 18 to 49 in age, donors were two women and a few men.

Study-level points and caveats: Shared across a few donors were around 5% of the naive CD4 clonotypes.

The chain employs TRBV6-5 and TRBJ2-3; possibly TRBD2 for D (6 bases). This sequence originates from a man younger than 35 in good health. Some clones in this sample may be carry-over from other donors' samples. Sequenced material: naive CD4+ T cells from PBMCs. The subset was: CD45RA+ positively selected. The CDR3 bases are TGTGCCAGCAGTTACGGGGACTCCACAGATACGCAGTATTTT. Protein product: CASSYGDSTDTQYF.